This T cell receptor (beta chain) was captured in a study of T cell responses to AZD1222 COVID-19 vaccine. Per germline, CDR1 SGHVS and CDR2 FQNEAQ. Unmatched junction bases numbered 0, after V lost 5 bases and J lost 6 bases. CDR3 length: 12 residues. The protocol was immunoSEQ multiplex PCR, while the TCRdb copy is restricted to in-frame clones and leaves out a portion. The sample lists about 120,000 clones; more than 85% were seen once. The sample in question was peripheral blood, obtained 28 days after the second AZD1222 dose. This clonotype originated in an adult who received the AZD1222 COVID-19 vaccine. The chain joins TRBV7-8 to TRBJ1-5, with 8 bases aligning to TRBD1. CDR3 DNA sequence: TGTGCCAGCAGCGACAGGGGTCAGCCCCAGCATTTT. Translation gives CASSDRGQPQHF.